The clone carrying this T cell receptor (beta chain) was detected only once. The CDR3 totals 14 residues. Per the germline V gene, CDR1 is SNHLY and CDR2 is FYNNEI. The junction had 8 bases not matched to a gene; V was cut back by 5 bases and J by 6 bases. This sample was taken from a study of control samples from healthy donors and cancer patients. Sequenced by immunoSEQ multiplex PCR; TCRdb stores in-frame clones only, minus some. The sample includes about 94,000 clones, roughly nine tenths of them seen just once. The chain uses TRBV2 and TRBJ2-7; TRBD1 aligns across 9 bases. The receptor's source is a woman aged 45 to 65 in good health. The sequencing input was blood. The CDR3 sequence is CASSYPGQGGEQYF. The CDR3 DNA follows: TGTGCCAGCAGTTACCCGGGACAGGGAGGCGAGCAGTACTTC.